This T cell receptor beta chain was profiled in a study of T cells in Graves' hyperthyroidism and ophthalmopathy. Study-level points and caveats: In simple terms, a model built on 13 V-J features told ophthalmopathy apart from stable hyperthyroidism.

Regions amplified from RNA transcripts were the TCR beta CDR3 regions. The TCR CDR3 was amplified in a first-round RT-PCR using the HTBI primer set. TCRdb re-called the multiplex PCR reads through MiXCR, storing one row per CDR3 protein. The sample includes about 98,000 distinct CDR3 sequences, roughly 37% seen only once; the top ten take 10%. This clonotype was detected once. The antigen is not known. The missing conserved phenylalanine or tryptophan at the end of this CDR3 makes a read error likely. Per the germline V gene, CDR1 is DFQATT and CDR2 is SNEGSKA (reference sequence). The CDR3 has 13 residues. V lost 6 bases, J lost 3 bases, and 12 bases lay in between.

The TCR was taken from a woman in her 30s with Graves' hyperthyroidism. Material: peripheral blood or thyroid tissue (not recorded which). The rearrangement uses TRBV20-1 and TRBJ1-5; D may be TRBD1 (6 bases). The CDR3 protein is CSASRDTNQPQHL. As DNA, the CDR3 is TGCAGTGCATCGCGGGACACCAATCAGCCCCAGCATCTT.